Listed below are T cell receptor beta chains from one sample, sequenced in a study of radiation and T cells in renal cell carcinoma. Assay: immunoSEQ multiplex PCR; the TCRdb copy retains only in-frame clones and omits some. The sample contains about 59,000 clones, 65% to 80% of which appear only once. Here the sequenced sample was blood, taken from a patient whose treatment included radiotherapy and nephrectomy. The receptors here all came from a man aged 60-69 years with renal cell carcinoma. CDR3s include the opening cysteine and the closing phenylalanine or tryptophan. Each record gives: clone size, V gene, D gene, J gene, CDR3 protein, CDR3 DNA. The D gene is left open where the match is weak. Clone size is shown for a subset of rows, as once, few, many or a class of expanded clone.

clone_size: once
v_call: TRBV7-2
d_call: TRBD1
j_call: TRBJ1-4
cdr3_aa: CASSLTGVGSEKLFF
cdr3_nt: TGTGCCAGCAGCCTCACAGGGGTTGGTAGTGAAAAACTGTTTTTT

clone_size: .
v_call: TRBV9
d_call: TRBD1
j_call: TRBJ1-1
cdr3_aa: CASSAGTVSEAFF
cdr3_nt: TGTGCCAGCAGCGCAGGGACAGTCTCTGAAGCTTTCTTT

clone_size: .
v_call: TRBV30
d_call: .
j_call: TRBJ1-2
cdr3_aa: CAWSVGQAGYTF
cdr3_nt: TGTGCCTGGAGTGTAGGGCAGGCGGGCTACACCTTC

clone_size: .
v_call: TRBV11-3
d_call: TRBD1
j_call: TRBJ2-1
cdr3_aa: CASSLEGGHEQFF
cdr3_nt: TGTGCCAGCAGCTTGGAAGGGGGCCATGAGCAGTTCTTC

clone_size: .
v_call: TRBV4-1
d_call: .
j_call: TRBJ2-3
cdr3_aa: CASSQDRGTPSDTQYF
cdr3_nt: TGCGCCAGCAGCCAAGATCGAGGGACTCCCTCAGATACGCAGTATTTT

clone_size: .
v_call: TRBV11-2
d_call: TRBD1
j_call: TRBJ2-1
cdr3_aa: CASSSTGTGANEQFF
cdr3_nt: TGTGCCAGCAGCTCTACCGGGACAGGGGCCAATGAGCAGTTCTTC

clone_size: .
v_call: TRBV6-6
d_call: TRBD1
j_call: TRBJ1-6
cdr3_aa: CASSRGTGHNSPLHF
cdr3_nt: TGTGCCAGCAGCCGGGGGACAGGGCATAATTCACCCCTCCACTTT

clone_size: .
v_call: TRBV30
d_call: .
j_call: TRBJ2-3
cdr3_aa: CAWGVLSDTQYF
cdr3_nt: TGTGCCTGGGGGGTGTTGTCGGATACGCAGTATTTT

clone_size: once
v_call: TRBV5-4
d_call: TRBD1
j_call: TRBJ2-3
cdr3_aa: CAVQDRGREGDTQYF
cdr3_nt: TGTGCCGTCCAGGACAGGGGCCGCGAGGGAGATACGCAGTATTTT

clone_size: .
v_call: TRBV14
d_call: TRBD1
j_call: TRBJ1-3
cdr3_aa: CASSQDRVGTGVFSGNTIYF
cdr3_nt: TGTGCCAGCAGCCAAGATCGAGTAGGGACAGGGGTTTTTTCTGGAAACACCATATATTTT

clone_size: once
v_call: TRBV5-6
d_call: .
j_call: TRBJ1-1
cdr3_aa: CASSQGLNTEAFF
cdr3_nt: TGTGCCAGCAGCCAGGGTCTGAACACTGAAGCTTTCTTT

clone_size: .
v_call: TRBV6-1
d_call: .
j_call: TRBJ1-1
cdr3_aa: CASSRSVNTEAFF
cdr3_nt: TGTGCCAGCAGCCGATCAGTGAACACTGAAGCTTTCTTT

clone_size: few
v_call: TRBV14
d_call: .
j_call: TRBJ1-4
cdr3_aa: CASSPAGVWNEKLFF
cdr3_nt: TGTGCCAGCAGCCCAGCGGGGGTGTGGAATGAAAAACTGTTTTTT

clone_size: .
v_call: TRBV25-1
d_call: TRBD1
j_call: TRBJ1-1
cdr3_aa: CASRDHRGFTEAFF
cdr3_nt: TGTGCCAGCAGGGATCACAGGGGGTTCACTGAAGCTTTCTTT

clone_size: .
v_call: TRBV11-3
d_call: .
j_call: TRBJ2-5
cdr3_aa: CASGGQQETQYF
cdr3_nt: TGTGCCAGCGGCGGACAGCAAGAGACCCAGTACTTC

clone_size: few
v_call: TRBV19
d_call: .
j_call: TRBJ1-2
cdr3_aa: CASSIDTANYGYTF
cdr3_nt: TGTGCCAGTAGTATAGATACGGCTAACTATGGCTACACCTTC

clone_size: once
v_call: TRBV6-4
d_call: .
j_call: TRBJ1-6
cdr3_aa: CASSDLFNSPLHF
cdr3_nt: TGTGCCAGCAGTGATCTTTTTAATTCACCCCTCCACTTT

clone_size: .
v_call: TRBV10-3
d_call: TRBD1
j_call: TRBJ1-1
cdr3_aa: CAIRAGTGNTEAFF
cdr3_nt: TGTGCCATCAGGGCCGGGACAGGAAACACTGAAGCTTTCTTT

clone_size: .
v_call: TRBV6-5
d_call: TRBD1
j_call: TRBJ2-7
cdr3_aa: CASSFIQGAQYEQYF
cdr3_nt: TGTGCCAGCAGTTTCATACAGGGGGCACAGTACGAGCAGTACTTC

clone_size: .
v_call: TRBV30
d_call: TRBD1
j_call: TRBJ2-1
cdr3_aa: CAWSVPITGVGEQFF
cdr3_nt: TGTGCCTGGTCGGTTCCGATTACAGGGGTGGGTGAGCAGTTCTTC

clone_size: .
v_call: TRBV7-9
d_call: .
j_call: TRBJ1-1
cdr3_aa: CASSLELNTEAFF
cdr3_nt: TGTGCCAGCAGCTTAGAACTGAACACTGAAGCTTTCTTT

clone_size: once
v_call: TRBV5-1
d_call: TRBD2
j_call: TRBJ2-3
cdr3_aa: CASSFGLAGGDTQYF
cdr3_nt: TGCGCCAGCAGCTTCGGACTAGCGGGAGGGGATACGCAGTATTTT

clone_size: .
v_call: TRBV15
d_call: TRBD1
j_call: TRBJ1-2
cdr3_aa: CATSSHDRVGGYTF
cdr3_nt: TGTGCCACCAGCAGCCACGACAGGGTAGGTGGCTACACCTTC

clone_size: few
v_call: TRBV29-1
d_call: .
j_call: TRBJ1-1
cdr3_aa: CSVGREGAEAFF
cdr3_nt: TGCAGCGTTGGCCGTGAAGGGGCTGAAGCTTTCTTT

clone_size: .
v_call: TRBV29-1
d_call: TRBD2
j_call: TRBJ2-3
cdr3_aa: CSVSGGRAPDTQYF
cdr3_nt: TGCAGCGTTTCTGGCGGGAGGGCCCCAGATACGCAGTATTTT

clone_size: .
v_call: TRBV7-3
d_call: TRBD1
j_call: TRBJ1-2
cdr3_aa: CASSAGTVGYTF
cdr3_nt: TGTGCCAGCAGTGCCGGGACAGTGGGCTACACCTTC

clone_size: .
v_call: TRBV11-3
d_call: .
j_call: TRBJ2-3
cdr3_aa: CASSLLSGSDTQYF
cdr3_nt: TGTGCCAGCAGCTTATTGAGCGGGTCAGATACGCAGTATTTT

clone_size: .
v_call: TRBV6-5
d_call: TRBD1
j_call: TRBJ1-2
cdr3_aa: CASSGQGLGEDGYTF
cdr3_nt: TGTGCCAGCAGTGGACAGGGGCTGGGTGAGGATGGCTACACCTTC

clone_size: .
v_call: TRBV9
d_call: .
j_call: TRBJ2-3
cdr3_aa: CASSVAGPDTQYF
cdr3_nt: TGTGCCAGCAGCGTAGCAGGGCCAGATACGCAGTATTTT

clone_size: .
v_call: TRBV6-4
d_call: .
j_call: TRBJ1-1
cdr3_aa: CASSEQGRGTEAFF
cdr3_nt: TGTGCCAGCAGTGAACAGGGTAGGGGCACTGAAGCTTTCTTT

clone_size: few
v_call: TRBV27
d_call: TRBD1
j_call: TRBJ1-4
cdr3_aa: CASSYRGREKLFF
cdr3_nt: TGTGCCAGCAGCTATAGGGGGCGTGAAAAACTGTTTTTT

clone_size: .
v_call: TRBV28
d_call: TRBD1
j_call: TRBJ1-1
cdr3_aa: CASRDHGTGLMNTEAFF
cdr3_nt: TGTGCCAGCAGGGACCATGGGACAGGGCTAATGAACACTGAAGCTTTCTTT

clone_size: .
v_call: TRBV9
d_call: TRBD1
j_call: TRBJ2-3
cdr3_aa: CASSVDRGIGTDTQYF
cdr3_nt: TGTGCCAGCAGCGTAGACAGGGGGATAGGAACAGATACGCAGTATTTT

clone_size: .
v_call: TRBV10-1
d_call: TRBD2
j_call: TRBJ2-3
cdr3_aa: CASSEKVAGADTQYF
cdr3_nt: TGCGCCAGCAGTGAGAAGGTAGCGGGGGCAGATACGCAGTATTTT

clone_size: few
v_call: TRBV7-2
d_call: .
j_call: TRBJ1-1
cdr3_aa: CASREPGRNTEAFF
cdr3_nt: TGTGCCAGCAGAGAACCGGGACGCAATACTGAAGCTTTCTTT

clone_size: .
v_call: TRBV5-1
d_call: TRBD1
j_call: TRBJ1-5
cdr3_aa: CASSLNRDRGTSYQPQHF
cdr3_nt: TGCGCCAGCAGCTTGAACCGGGACAGGGGTACCTCTTATCAGCCCCAGCATTTT

clone_size: few
v_call: TRBV7-9
d_call: .
j_call: TRBJ1-1
cdr3_aa: CASSLEAPDGGEAFF
cdr3_nt: TGTGCCAGCAGCTTAGAGGCCCCGGATGGCGGTGAAGCTTTCTTT

clone_size: .
v_call: TRBV11-3
d_call: .
j_call: TRBJ2-1
cdr3_aa: CASQKGGFSYNEQFF
cdr3_nt: TGTGCCAGCCAGAAAGGGGGATTCTCCTACAATGAGCAGTTCTTC

clone_size: .
v_call: TRBV7-8
d_call: TRBD2
j_call: TRBJ2-5
cdr3_aa: CASSFSGGPETQYF
cdr3_nt: TGTGCCAGCAGCTTTAGCGGGGGGCCTGAGACCCAGTACTTC

clone_size: .
v_call: TRBV30
d_call: .
j_call: TRBJ2-1
cdr3_aa: CAGAGAGEQFF
cdr3_nt: TGTGCCGGGGCGGGGGCTGGTGAGCAGTTCTTC

clone_size: .
v_call: TRBV11-2
d_call: TRBD1
j_call: TRBJ2-7
cdr3_aa: CASRRADRGVYEQYF
cdr3_nt: TGTGCCAGCAGGAGGGCGGACAGGGGGGTGTACGAGCAGTACTTC

clone_size: .
v_call: TRBV2
d_call: .
j_call: TRBJ1-2
cdr3_aa: CASRNGVLDYGYTF
cdr3_nt: TGTGCCAGCAGGAACGGGGTTTTAGACTATGGCTACACCTTC

clone_size: .
v_call: TRBV11-3
d_call: .
j_call: TRBJ2-2
cdr3_aa: CASSLQGTGELFF
cdr3_nt: TGTGCCAGCAGTTTGCAGGGTACCGGGGAGCTGTTTTTT

clone_size: .
v_call: TRBV4-1
d_call: .
j_call: TRBJ1-1
cdr3_aa: CASSQPDGVEAFF
cdr3_nt: TGCGCCAGCAGCCAACCCGACGGGGTTGAAGCTTTCTTT

clone_size: .
v_call: TRBV14
d_call: TRBD1
j_call: TRBJ1-2
cdr3_aa: CASSQGDSSYGYTF
cdr3_nt: TGTGCCAGCAGCCAAGGGGACAGCTCTTATGGCTACACCTTC

clone_size: .
v_call: TRBV29-1
d_call: TRBD1
j_call: TRBJ2-7
cdr3_aa: CSATGTGSYEQYF
cdr3_nt: TGCAGCGCCACCGGGACAGGGTCCTACGAGCAGTACTTC

clone_size: .
v_call: TRBV2
d_call: .
j_call: TRBJ2-3
cdr3_aa: CASRRGRSTDTQYF
cdr3_nt: TGTGCCAGCAGACGGGGTAGGAGCACAGATACGCAGTATTTT

clone_size: once
v_call: TRBV29-1
d_call: .
j_call: TRBJ1-1
cdr3_aa: CSVGGLVLNTEAFF
cdr3_nt: TGCAGCGTTGGGGGACTAGTATTGAACACTGAAGCTTTCTTT

clone_size: .
v_call: TRBV9
d_call: TRBD2
j_call: TRBJ2-2
cdr3_aa: CASSVGLAGETGELFF
cdr3_nt: TGTGCCAGCAGCGTTGGGCTAGCGGGAGAGACCGGGGAGCTGTTTTTT

clone_size: few
v_call: TRBV15
d_call: .
j_call: TRBJ2-2
cdr3_aa: CATSRGERAVGELFF
cdr3_nt: TGTGCCACCAGCAGAGGAGAGAGGGCGGTCGGGGAGCTGTTTTTT

clone_size: few
v_call: TRBV20-1
d_call: .
j_call: TRBJ1-1
cdr3_aa: CSARSSNEAFF
cdr3_nt: TGCAGTGCTAGAAGTAGTAATGAAGCTTTCTTT

clone_size: few
v_call: TRBV7-8
d_call: TRBD2
j_call: TRBJ2-1
cdr3_aa: CASSSSGTSAYNEQFF
cdr3_nt: TGTGCCAGCAGCTCCTCGGGGACTAGCGCTTACAATGAGCAGTTCTTC

clone_size: .
v_call: TRBV5-6
d_call: .
j_call: TRBJ2-1
cdr3_aa: CASSRGTVSYNEQFF
cdr3_nt: TGTGCCAGCAGCCGTGGGACCGTCAGCTACAATGAGCAGTTCTTC

clone_size: .
v_call: TRBV5-1
d_call: .
j_call: TRBJ1-3
cdr3_aa: CASPWGEGISSGNTIYF
cdr3_nt: TGCGCCAGCCCGTGGGGGGAGGGGATTTCCTCTGGAAACACCATATATTTT